This T cell receptor beta chain comes out of a study of siplizumab effects on memory and regulatory T cells. Trimming took 5 bases from V and 6 from J, leaving 16 bases between them. The CDR3 totals 14 residues. CDR1 is MNHEY and CDR2 is SMNVEV in the germline V gene (reference sequence). Method: immunoSEQ multiplex PCR; TCRdb's copy keeps in-frame clones and lacks some. The sample comprises around 100,000 clones, approximately 91% of which are singletons, and 0.15% rests with the top ten. The sample taken for sequencing was CD4+ T cells sorted from blood. This clonotype was sampled from a human donor in good health. The J gene is TRBJ1-1, the V gene TRBV27, with a weak D call TRBD1 (6 bases). The CDR3 DNA is TGTGCCAGCAGTCCACTAAACAGGGCCGCTGAAGCTTTCTTT. The encoded protein is CASSPLNRAAEAFF.